This TCR beta chain was identified during a study of prognosis after radiotherapy for stage I lung cancer. Study-level information: Stereotactic body radiotherapy was given without concurrent therapy, and no patient received both at once.

The study, taken as a whole, reports: Divergent TRBV and TRBJ gene usage has reportedly been observed between patients with and without metastases.

The table lists this clonotype with many counts. The antigen remains unidentified. Two-round multiplex PCR amplified TCR beta CDR3 from genomic DNA. Individual primers that were specific to each TRBV and TRBJ gene served in first-round PCR. One entry per CDR3 protein results from TCRdb running MiXCR on the multiplex PCR reads. The sample lists around 25,000 distinct CDR3 sequences, 36% seen once, with 60% to 65% in the top ten. In germline, CDR1 is SGHTA, CDR2 FQGNSA. This CDR3 has 17 residues. Trimming cost V 5 bases and J 1 base; bases outside gene matches: 8. The specimen comprised PBMCs, sampled before or after stereotactic body radiation therapy (not recorded which). The sequence came from a donor older than 45 with non-small cell lung cancer. V gene TRBV7-2 combines with J gene TRBJ2-3, with TRBD2 identical over 11 bases. The CDR3 spells CASSDPPLAGGTDTQYF. The CDR3 coding sequence is TGTGCCAGCAGCGACCCTCCACTAGCGGGGGGCACAGATACGCAGTATTTT.